These T cell receptor beta chains were read from a single sample in a study of blood T cell repertoires in COVID-19. Using immunoSEQ multiplex PCR, the repertoire was profiled, and TCRdb retains in-frame clones only, with some absent. This table has under 300,000 clones, approximately 90% appearing once. The specimen was PBMCs or T cells enriched from blood (not recorded which). Receptors were obtained from a man between 35 and 55 years old who had recovered from COVID-19. Each CDR3 is given with its conserved first and last residue.

CDR3	V
CASSLNSRRGEVQDEQFF	TRBV7-9
CASSDRGDYTDTQYF	TRBV9
CASSARGSKSSGNTIYF	TRBV9
CASIGVGYGYTF	TRBV9
CASSPGDRASSGNTIYF	TRBV5-1
CATSDLTGEASRETQYF	TRBV24-1
CASSRTGTDQETQYF	TRBV7-3
CASSRGQQHEKLFF	TRBV5-1
CASSPGQGARYGYTF	TRBV7-9
CASRAPRPANYGYTF	TRBV19
CASSPWVQGASTGELFF	TRBV27
CASSLAQGATDEQFF	TRBV7-9
CASTSGSQQFF	TRBV12-3/TRBV12-4
CATSRDWGATNEKLFF	TRBV15
CASNPEVTVGYTF	TRBV7-9
CASSPGTSGRSDTQYF	TRBV7-2
CASSLRLAGGITDTQYF	TRBV5-1
CAISEVRGQIAYEQYF	TRBV10-3
CASSVRESYGYTF	TRBV25-1
CASSILSGLYYGYTF	TRBV19
CASSQDFLQGHQPQHF	TRBV4-3
CASSRDIGNTIYF	TRBV9
CAISESGGQGVTDTQYF	TRBV10-3
CASSFFVAGAGWNEQFF	TRBV7-6
CSVYGMTGGIYGYTF	TRBV29-1
CSATAGYGYTF	TRBV20-1
CASSSRQGANSPLHF	TRBV11-3
CASSQALAHSYEQYF	TRBV4-1
CASSRLAGVVTGELFF	TRBV7-8
CASSQAASGSWDTGELFF	TRBV4-2
CASSYRAYSNTGELFF	TRBV6-2/TRBV6-3
CASSLVFPADTEAFF	TRBV27
CATSEEWDSKETQYF	TRBV24-1
CATSRGQGAVYEQYF	TRBV15
CASSSQGFGTEAFF	TRBV6-2/TRBV6-3
CASSPRTSQETQYF	TRBV7-2
CASSWDFYNEQFF	TRBV19
CASSYSWGAGELFF	TRBV6-5
CASSTRGLVRIEAETQYF	TRBV11-2
CASRDRNTEAFF	TRBV12-3/TRBV12-4
CASSVARGSYWDNEQFF	TRBV9
CASSYLAGQETQYF	TRBV28
CASGFLQGANTGELFF	TRBV5-1
CASSPRTGDGYTF	TRBV5-1
CASSLVGLATDTQYF	TRBV7-2
CASSPQKPGVSYNEQFF	TRBV12-5
CASSSGAATDTQYF	TRBV5-1
CASSRTSDSYEQYF	TRBV4-1
CASSQTDRSSTDTQYF	TRBV3-1/TRBV3-2
CASTKGRSSYEQYF	TRBV7-9
CASSLDRAGANVLTF	TRBV7-3
CASTPPPGENTGELFF	TRBV28
CATSRDSRLFYNNEQFF	TRBV15